This T cell receptor beta chain was sequenced in a study of coeliac disease. Study results and caveats: Active celiac intraepithelial and lamina propria samples had lower TRB and TRG clonality than control samples.

The CDR3 has 14 amino acids. CDR1 and CDR2 from the germline V gene are SQVTM and ANQGSEA. V dropped 2 bases and J dropped 4; count of bases not matched to a gene: 7. TCRdb's table, derived via immunoSEQ multiplex PCR, lists solely in-frame clones and lacks some. The data contain 4,300 or so clones, 65% to 70% of them seen just once; the ten biggest clones take up around 10%. In its sample, this clone was seen a few times. Its antigen remains unknown. Sequenced sample: intraepithelial lymphocytes from the gut. This receptor was taken from a young woman with active celiac disease. This rearrangement joins TRBV29-1 to TRBJ2-7; 8 bases are a match to TRBD2. The CDR3 DNA reads TGCAGCGTTGAAAATCCGGGGGGGAGGTACGAGCAGTACTTC. Its translation is CSVENPGGRYEQYF.